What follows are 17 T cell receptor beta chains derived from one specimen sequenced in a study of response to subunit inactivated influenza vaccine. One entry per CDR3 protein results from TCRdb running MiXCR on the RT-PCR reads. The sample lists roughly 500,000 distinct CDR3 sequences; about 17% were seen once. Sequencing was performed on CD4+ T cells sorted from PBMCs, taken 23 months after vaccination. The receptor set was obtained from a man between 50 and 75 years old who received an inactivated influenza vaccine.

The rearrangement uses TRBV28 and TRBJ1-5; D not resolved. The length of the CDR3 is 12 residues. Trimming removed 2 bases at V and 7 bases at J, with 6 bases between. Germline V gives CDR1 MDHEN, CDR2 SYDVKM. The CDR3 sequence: CASSLTQQPQHF. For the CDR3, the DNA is TGTGCCAGCAGTTTAACGCAGCAGCCCCAGCATTTT.

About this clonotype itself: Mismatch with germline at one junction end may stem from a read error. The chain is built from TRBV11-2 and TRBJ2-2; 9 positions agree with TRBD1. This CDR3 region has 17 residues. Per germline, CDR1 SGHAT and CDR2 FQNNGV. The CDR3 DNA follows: TGTGCCAGCAGCCTAGATCGGGACAGGGCTTACACCGGGGAGCTGTTTTTT. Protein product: CASSLDRDRAYTGELFF.

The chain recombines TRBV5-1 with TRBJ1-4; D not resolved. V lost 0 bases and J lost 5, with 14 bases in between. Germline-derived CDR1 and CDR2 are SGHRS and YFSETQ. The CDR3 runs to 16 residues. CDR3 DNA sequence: TGCGCCAGCAGCTTGGTGTCCGCGGCGTCGAATGAAAAACTGTTTTTT. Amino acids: CASSLVSAASNEKLFF.

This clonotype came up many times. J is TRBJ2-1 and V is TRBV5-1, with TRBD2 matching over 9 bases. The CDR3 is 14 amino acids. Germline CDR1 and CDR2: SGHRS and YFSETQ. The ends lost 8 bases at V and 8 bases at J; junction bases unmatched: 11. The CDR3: CASKMGTSTHEQFF. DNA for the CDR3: TGCGCCAGTAAGATGGGGACTAGCACCCATGAGCAGTTCTTC.

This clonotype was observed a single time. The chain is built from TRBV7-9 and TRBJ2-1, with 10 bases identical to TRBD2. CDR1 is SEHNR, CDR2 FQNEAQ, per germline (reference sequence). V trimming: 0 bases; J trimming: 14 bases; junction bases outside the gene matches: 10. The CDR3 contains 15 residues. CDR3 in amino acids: CASSLAERGGAQEFF. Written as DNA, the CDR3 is TGTGCCAGCAGCTTAGCCGAGCGGGGGGGTGCTCAGGAGTTCTTC.

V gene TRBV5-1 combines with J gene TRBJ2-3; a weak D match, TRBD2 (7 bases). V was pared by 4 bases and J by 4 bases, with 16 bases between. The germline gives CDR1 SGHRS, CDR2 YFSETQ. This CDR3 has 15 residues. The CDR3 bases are TGCGCCAGCAGCGGACAGACTAGCAGTTCAGATACGCAGTATTTT. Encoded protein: CASSGQTSSSDTQYF.

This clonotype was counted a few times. The CDR3 bases are TGTGCCGCGACAGGCTTTCCTCCCCGGGCTGGAAACACCATATATTTT. Residues: CAATGFPPRAGNTIYF. V usage is TRBV30 and J usage is TRBJ1-3; weak D call: TRBD1 (6 bases). CDR1 and CDR2 from the germline V gene are GTSNPN and SVGIG (reference sequence). The CDR3 runs to 16 residues. Trimming removed 8 bases from V and 2 bases from J, with 22 bases in between.

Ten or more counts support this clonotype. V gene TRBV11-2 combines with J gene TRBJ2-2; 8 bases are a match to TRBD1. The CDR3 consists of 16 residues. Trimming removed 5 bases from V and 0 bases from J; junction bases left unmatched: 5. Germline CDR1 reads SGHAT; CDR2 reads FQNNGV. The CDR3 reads CASSTWTGTNTGELFF. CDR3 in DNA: TGTGCCAGCAGCACGTGGACAGGGACGAACACCGGGGAGCTGTTTTTT.

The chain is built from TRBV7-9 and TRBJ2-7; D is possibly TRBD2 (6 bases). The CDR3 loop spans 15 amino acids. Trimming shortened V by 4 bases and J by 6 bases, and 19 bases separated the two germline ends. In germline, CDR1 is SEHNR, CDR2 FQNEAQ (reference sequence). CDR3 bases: TGTGCCAGCAGCTCATCGGGGGTTCGAAGTTTCGAGCAGTACTTC. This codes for CASSSSGVRSFEQYF.

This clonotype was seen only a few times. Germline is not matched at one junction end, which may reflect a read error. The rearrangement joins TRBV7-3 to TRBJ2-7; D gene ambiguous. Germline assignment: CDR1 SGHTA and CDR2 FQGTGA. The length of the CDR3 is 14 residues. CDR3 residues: CASSLTGWGDEQYF. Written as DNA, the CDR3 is TGTGCCAGCAGCCTAACGGGTTGGGGTGACGAGCAGTACTTC.

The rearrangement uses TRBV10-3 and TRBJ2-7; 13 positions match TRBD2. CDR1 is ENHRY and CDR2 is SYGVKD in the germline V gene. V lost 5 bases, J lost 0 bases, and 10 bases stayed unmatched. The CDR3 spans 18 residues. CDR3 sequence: CAISWTSGRLGSSYEQYF. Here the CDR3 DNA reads TGTGCCATCAGTTGGACTAGCGGGAGATTGGGGTCCTCCTACGAGCAGTACTTC.

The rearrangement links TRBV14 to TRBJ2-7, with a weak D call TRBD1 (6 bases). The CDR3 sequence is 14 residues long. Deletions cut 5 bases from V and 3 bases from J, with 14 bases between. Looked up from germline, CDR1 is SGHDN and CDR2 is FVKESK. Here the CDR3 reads CASSWATGYYEQYF. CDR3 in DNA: TGTGCCAGCAGCTGGGCCACAGGGTACTACGAGCAGTACTTC.

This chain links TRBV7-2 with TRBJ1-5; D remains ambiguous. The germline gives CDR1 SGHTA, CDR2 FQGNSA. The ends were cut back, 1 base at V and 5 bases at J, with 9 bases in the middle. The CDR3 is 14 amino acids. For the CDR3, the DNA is TGTGCCAGCAGCTTAGGACCCAAAGATCAGCCCCAGCATTTT. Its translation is CASSLGPKDQPQHF.

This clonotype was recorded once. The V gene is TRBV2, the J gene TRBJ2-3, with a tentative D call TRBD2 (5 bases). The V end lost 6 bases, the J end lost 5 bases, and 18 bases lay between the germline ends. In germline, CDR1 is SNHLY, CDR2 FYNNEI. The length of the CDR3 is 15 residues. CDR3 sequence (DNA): TGTGCCAGCAGGCCAACGGGGATCATGAGAGATACGCAGTATTTT. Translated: CASRPTGIMRDTQYF.

The CDR3 DNA follows: TGTGCCAGCAGCCCGGGACATCAGGAGCAGTACTTC. It yields the protein CASSPGHQEQYF. This rearrangement joins TRBV7-9 to TRBJ2-7; a weak D match, TRBD1 (6 bases). The germline CDR1 and CDR2 sequences are SEHNR and FQNEAQ (reference sequence). This CDR3 has 12 amino acids. The V gene lost 5 bases and the J gene lost 7 bases, with 12 bases spanning the gap.

CDR3 nucleotides: TGCAGTGCTAGCGACCGGGACAGGGGGTACAATGAGCAGTTCTTC. Amino acids: CSASDRDRGYNEQFF. This chain connects TRBV20-1 to TRBJ2-1, with 11 bases identical to TRBD1. Looked up from germline, CDR1 is DFQATT and CDR2 is SNEGSKA (reference sequence). The CDR3 covers 15 residues. Losses at the gene ends were 3 bases for V and 4 bases for J; bases not matched to a gene: 5.

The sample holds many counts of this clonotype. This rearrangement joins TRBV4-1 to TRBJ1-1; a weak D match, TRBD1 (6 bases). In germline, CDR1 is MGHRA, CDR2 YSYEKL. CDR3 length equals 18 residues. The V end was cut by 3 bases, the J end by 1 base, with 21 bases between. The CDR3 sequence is CASSQLLLRGGQNTEAFF. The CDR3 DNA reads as TGCGCCAGCAGCCAGCTACTTCTTCGGGGGGGGCAGAACACTGAAGCTTTCTTT.